This T cell receptor beta chain was identified in a study of CD4 T cells in relation to SARS-CoV-2 and coronaviruses. Study-wide results and limits: SARS-CoV-2-driven expansion was significantly weaker in crossreactive than monoreactive clones. In roughly 65% of donors, memory CD4+ clonotypes crossrecognized SARS-CoV-2 and at least one common cold coronavirus spike.

The unexposed donors gave CD4+ T cells in about 2011-2018, prior to COVID-19. After more than eight days of culture, CD4+ T cells were isolated. The table came from immunoSEQ multiplex PCR; TCRdb's copy has only in-frame clones and leaves some out. The table includes about 26,000 clones, under 80% detected once. Of note for this clone: Its antigen remains unknown.

Germline V gene sequence: CDR1 LNHDA, CDR2 SQIVND (reference sequence). The CDR3 has 15 amino acids. V dropped 3 bases and J dropped 0; count of bases not matched to a gene: 5. The receptor comes from a human donor in good health. The J gene is TRBJ2-7, the V gene TRBV19; 7 positions match TRBD1. The specimen sequenced was CD4+ T cells from PBMCs, cultured in vitro. The CDR3 bases are TGTGCCAGTAGTATTCGGTCAGGGGGCTCCTACGAGCAGTACTTC. Encoded protein: CASSIRSGGSYEQYF.